This entry is about one T cell receptor beta chain. Its antigen is undetermined. The data stem from a study of shared clonotypes between healthy human individuals. V was trimmed by 0 bases and J by 6 bases, leaving 12 bases between them. The CDR3 consists of 14 residues. Per germline, CDR1 MNHEY and CDR2 SVGAGI. Cells designated naive CD8 were CD45RO-negative and were positively selected for CCR7, with terminally differentiated effector memory CD45RA+ cells excluded. The method was immunoSEQ multiplex PCR; TCRdb's version includes in-frame clones alone and lacks a portion of them. The sample carries millions of clones, around 96% recorded once. Whole-study results and caveats: Between several donors, naive CD4 clonotypes were shared at a level of approximately 5%. Non-shared clonotypes displayed generation probabilities falling below those of clonotypes present in all four donors. Few donors restricted represented genetic and exposure-history diversity.

J is TRBJ2-7 and V is TRBV6-5; D is undetermined. Material: naive CD8+ T cells sorted from blood. The receptor's source is a man aged 18 to 35 in good health. In DNA form, the CDR3 reads TGTGCCAGCAGTTACTCGATTGGAGCTCTCGAGCAGTACTTC. Its protein product is CASSYSIGALEQYF.